This record concerns one TCR beta chain sequence. Antigen unknown. Clones were sequenced by immunoSEQ multiplex PCR, and TCRdb holds only the in-frame ones, with some missing. The repertoire has roughly 92,000 clones, approximately 88% of them found once; the top ten carry 5%. The data originate from a study of T cell responses to AZD1222 COVID-19 vaccine. Study conclusions and caveats: Among the donors, most were white British and more were female, and clonal diversity was possibly underestimated. Repertoire sampling was restricted to post-peak T cell response timepoints. With dominance at 160-218 and 743-854, vaccine-associated CD4 TCRs spanned spike. Seropositive AZD1222 recipients at baseline numbered only five or six.

The germline gives CDR1 GTSNPN, CDR2 SVGIG (reference sequence). With 0 bases removed from V and 5 bases from J, the gap between germline ends came to 14 bases. This CDR3 spans 15 amino acids. The TCR originated in an adult who received the AZD1222 COVID-19 vaccine. The chain is built from TRBV30 and TRBJ1-3; tentatively, D is TRBD1 (6 bases). This specimen was peripheral blood, taken 28 days after the second AZD1222 dose. CDR3 nucleotides: TGTGCCTGGAGTGTAGTAGGGCAGGGGCGAAACACCATATATTTT. Residues: CAWSVVGQGRNTIYF.